This T cell receptor beta chain comes out of a study of cytomegalovirus exposure and HLA in healthy donors. CDR3 length: 14 amino acids. The germline CDR1 and CDR2 sequences are SGHVS and FQNEAQ. With 1 base clipped from V and 4 bases from J, the junction kept 2 bases outside the gene matches. Method: immunoSEQ multiplex PCR; TCRdb's copy keeps in-frame clones and lacks some. Here the sample spans 190,000 or so clones, 80% to 85% being singletons. The source is a woman aged 18 to 35 in good health and CMV-seropositive. The sequenced material came from PBMCs. V and J are TRBV7-8 and TRBJ2-7, with 9 bases fitting TRBD1. CDR3 bases: TGTGCCAGCAGCTTAGACAGGGGGCGGTACGAGCAGTACTTC. It yields the protein CASSLDRGRYEQYF.